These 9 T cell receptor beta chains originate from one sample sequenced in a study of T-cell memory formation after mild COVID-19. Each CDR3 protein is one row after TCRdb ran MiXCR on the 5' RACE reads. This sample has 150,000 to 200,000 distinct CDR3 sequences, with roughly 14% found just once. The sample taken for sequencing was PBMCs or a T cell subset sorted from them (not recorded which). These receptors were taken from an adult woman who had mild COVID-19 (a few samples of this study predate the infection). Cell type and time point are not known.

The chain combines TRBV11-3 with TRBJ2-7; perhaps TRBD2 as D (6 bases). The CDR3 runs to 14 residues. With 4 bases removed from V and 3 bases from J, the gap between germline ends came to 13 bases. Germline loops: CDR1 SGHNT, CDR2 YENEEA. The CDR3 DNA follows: TGTGCCAGCAGCTCGGACTGGCGGGACTACGAGCAGTACTTC. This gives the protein CASSSDWRDYEQYF.

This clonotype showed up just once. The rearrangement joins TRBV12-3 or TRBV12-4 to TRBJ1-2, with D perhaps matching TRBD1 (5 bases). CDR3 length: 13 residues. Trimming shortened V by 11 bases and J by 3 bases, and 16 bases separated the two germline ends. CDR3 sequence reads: CAGTGGGDYGYTF. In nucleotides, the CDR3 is TGTGCCGGAACTGGAGGAGGGGACTATGGCTACACCTTC.

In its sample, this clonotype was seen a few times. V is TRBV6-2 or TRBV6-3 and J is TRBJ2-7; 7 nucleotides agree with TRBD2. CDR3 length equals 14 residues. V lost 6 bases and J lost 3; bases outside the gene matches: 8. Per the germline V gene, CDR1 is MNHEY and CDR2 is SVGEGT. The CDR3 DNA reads TGTGCCAGCAGGGGATGGGGGGGAATCTACGAGCAGTACTTC. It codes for CASRGWGGIYEQYF.

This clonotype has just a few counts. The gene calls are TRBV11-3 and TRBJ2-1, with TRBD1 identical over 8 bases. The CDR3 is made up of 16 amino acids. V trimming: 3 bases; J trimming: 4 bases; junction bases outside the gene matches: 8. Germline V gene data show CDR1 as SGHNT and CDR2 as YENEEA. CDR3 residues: CASSFQGQATYNEQFF. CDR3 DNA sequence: TGTGCCAGCAGCTTCCAGGGACAGGCGACATACAATGAGCAGTTCTTC.

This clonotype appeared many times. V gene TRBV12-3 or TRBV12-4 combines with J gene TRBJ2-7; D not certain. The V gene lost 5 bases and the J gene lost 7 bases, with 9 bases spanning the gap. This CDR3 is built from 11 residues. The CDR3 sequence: CASSVGPEQYF. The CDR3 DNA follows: TGTGCCAGCAGTGTCGGTCCGGAGCAGTACTTC.

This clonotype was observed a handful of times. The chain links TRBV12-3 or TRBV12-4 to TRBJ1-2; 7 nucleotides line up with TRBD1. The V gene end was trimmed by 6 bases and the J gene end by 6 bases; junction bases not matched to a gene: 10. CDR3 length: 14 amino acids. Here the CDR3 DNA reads TGTGCCAGCAGCTGGGACAGTAGGAGAGATGGCTACACCTTC. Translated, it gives CASSWDSRRDGYTF.

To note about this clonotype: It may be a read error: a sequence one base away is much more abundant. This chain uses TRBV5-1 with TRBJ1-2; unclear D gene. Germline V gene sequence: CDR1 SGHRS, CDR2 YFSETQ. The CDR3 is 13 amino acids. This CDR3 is CARSYPGDYGYTF. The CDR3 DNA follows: TGCGCCAGAAGCTACCCGGGAGACTATGGCTACACCTTC. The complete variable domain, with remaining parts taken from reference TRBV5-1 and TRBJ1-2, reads KAGVTQTPRYLIKTRGQQVTLSCSPISGHRSVSWYQQTPGQGLQFLFEYFSETQRNKGNFPGRFSGRQFSNSRSEMNVSTLELGDSALYLCARSYPGDYGYTFGSGTRLTVV.

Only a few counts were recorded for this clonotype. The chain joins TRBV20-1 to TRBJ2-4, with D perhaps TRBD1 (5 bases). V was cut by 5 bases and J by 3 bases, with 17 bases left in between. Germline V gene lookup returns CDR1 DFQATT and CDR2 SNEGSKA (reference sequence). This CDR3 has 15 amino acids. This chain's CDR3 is CSALSGSYGKNIQYF. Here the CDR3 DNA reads TGCAGTGCTCTTTCAGGGTCGTACGGCAAAAACATTCAGTACTTC.

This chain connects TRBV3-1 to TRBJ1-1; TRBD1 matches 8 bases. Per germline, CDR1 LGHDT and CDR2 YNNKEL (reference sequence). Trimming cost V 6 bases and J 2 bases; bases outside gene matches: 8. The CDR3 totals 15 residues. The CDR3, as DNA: TGTGCCAGCAGACATACAGGGGGGAGAAACACTGAAGCTTTCTTT. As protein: CASRHTGGRNTEAFF. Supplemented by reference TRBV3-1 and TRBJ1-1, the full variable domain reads DTAVSQTPKYLVTQMGNDKSIKCEQNLGHDTMYWYKQDSKKFLKIMFSYNNKELIINETVPNRFSPKSPDKAHLNLHINSLELGDSAVYFCASRHTGGRNTEAFFGQGTRLTVV.